This T cell receptor (beta chain) was captured in a study of T-cell reconstitution after alpha-beta-depleted transplantation in children. CDR1 is SGHDT and CDR2 is YYEEEE in the germline V gene. The CDR3 has 14 amino acids. The V and J ends lost 0 bases and 0 bases respectively, with 7 bases between them. Preparation of the TCRbeta library used unique molecular identifiers. TCRdb re-called the PCR reads with MiXCR, one entry per CDR3 protein. The data show 350,000 to 400,000 distinct CDR3 sequences, 10% to 15% seen once. This material consisted of PBMCs, taken from the stem cell graft. J is TRBJ2-7 and V is TRBV5-6, with D unresolved. The source of this sequence is a human donor who donated a stem cell graft to a child with Fanconi anemia. The CDR3 protein is CASSLGVDSYEQYF. The CDR3 DNA sequence: TGTGCCAGCAGCTTGGGGGTCGACTCCTACGAGCAGTACTTC.